A selection of T cell receptor beta chains follows, all from one sample in a study of T cell repertoires in aging, cancer and after chemotherapy. Via MiXCR, TCRdb re-called the multiplex PCR reads, giving one row per CDR3 protein. The repertoire has about 2,000 distinct CDR3 sequences, roughly a third of them found once; the top ten carry roughly 7.6%. Sequencing used blood. These receptor sequences come from a human donor with a solid tumor. CDR3s include the opening cysteine and the closing phenylalanine or tryptophan. The D gene is left open where the match is weak. The size of a clone is reported for some rows only, either as once, few or many, or as a class for expanded clones.

>TRBV7-9|NA|TRBD1|TRBJ1-6
TGTGCCAGCAGCGAAACGGGACAGGGGATTTCACCCCTCCACTTT
CASSETGQGISPLHF
>TRBV28|NA|NA|TRBJ2-2
TGTGCCAGCAGTGAGGATGTCACCATCGGGGAGCTGTTTTTT
CASSEDVTIGELFF
>TRBV7-2|NA|NA|TRBJ1-2
TGTGCCAGCAGCCCACAGGGTTCGGGGAACGGCTACACCTTC
CASSPQGSGNGYTF
>TRBV7-6|few|TRBD1|TRBJ1-4
TGTGCCAGCAGCTTGGGCCAGGGGGATGAAAAACTGTTTTTT
CASSLGQGDEKLFF
>TRBV6-5|large|TRBD1|TRBJ2-7
TGTGCCAGCAGTAGGGACAGGGGGCGATACAAGCAGTACTTC
CASSRDRGRYKQYF
>TRBV6-2/TRBV6-3|NA|NA|TRBJ2-7
TGTGCCAGCAGTAATCCCGGGCCGATCAAACCCCGCGAGCAGTACTTC
CASSNPGPIKPREQYF
>TRBV6-9|few|TRBD1|TRBJ1-2
TGTGCCAGCAGTTACAGGGACAGGGGCTATCCTACCTTC
CASSYRDRGYPTF
>TRBV18|NA|TRBD1|TRBJ2-6
TGTGCCAGCTCACCACGGCTAGGACAGGGACCCTCTGGGGCCAACGTCCTGACTTTC
CASSPRLGQGPSGANVLTF
>TRBV5-4|NA|NA|TRBJ2-5
TGTGCCCCCCTTATTCTAGAGACCCAGTACTTC
CAPLILETQYF
>TRBV6-4|NA|TRBD1|TRBJ1-2
TGTGCCAGCAGCGCCGGGACAGGGGGCTTTGGGTATGGCTACACCTTC
CASSAGTGGFGYGYTF
>TRBV7-9|NA|NA|TRBJ1-6
TGTGCCAGCAGCTTAAGGCGAGGGAGCGAATCACCCCTCCACTTT
CASSLRRGSESPLHF
>TRBV6-5|large|TRBD2|TRBJ2-3
TGTGCCAGCAGTTTTAGCGGGAGAGACCTGGATACGCAGTATTTT
CASSFSGRDLDTQYF
>TRBV6-5|large|NA|TRBJ2-2
TGTGCCAGCAGTTACTCGAGGGACGGGGAGCTGTTTTTT
CASSYSRDGELFF
>TRBV7-2|NA|TRBD2|TRBJ2-5
TGTGCCAGCAGCTTAGTAGCGGGGTACCAAGAGACCCAGTACTTC
CASSLVAGYQETQYF
>TRBV11-1|NA|NA|TRBJ1-4
TGTGCCAGCAGCTTAGATCGTCACGGTGGGGTGTTTTTT
CASSLDRHGGVFF